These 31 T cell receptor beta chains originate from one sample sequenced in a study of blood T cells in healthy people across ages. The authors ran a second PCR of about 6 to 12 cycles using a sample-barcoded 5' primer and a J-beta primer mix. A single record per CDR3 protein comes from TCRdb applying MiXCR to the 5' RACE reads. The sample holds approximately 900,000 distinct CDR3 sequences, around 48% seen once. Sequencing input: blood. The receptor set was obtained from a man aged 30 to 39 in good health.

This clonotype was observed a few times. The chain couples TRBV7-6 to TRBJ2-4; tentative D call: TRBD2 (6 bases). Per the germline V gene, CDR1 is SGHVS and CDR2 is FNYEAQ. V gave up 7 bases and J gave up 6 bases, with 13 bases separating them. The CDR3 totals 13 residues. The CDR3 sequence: CASTPRELNIQYF. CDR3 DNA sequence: TGTGCCAGCACCCCCCGGGAGTTAAACATTCAGTACTTC.

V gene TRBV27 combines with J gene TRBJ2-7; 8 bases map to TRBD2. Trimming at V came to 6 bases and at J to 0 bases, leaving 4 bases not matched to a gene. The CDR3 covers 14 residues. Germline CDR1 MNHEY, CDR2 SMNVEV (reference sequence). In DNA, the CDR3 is TGTGCCAGCAGGAGCGGGGGAAGCTCCTACGAGCAGTACTTC. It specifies CASRSGGSSYEQYF.

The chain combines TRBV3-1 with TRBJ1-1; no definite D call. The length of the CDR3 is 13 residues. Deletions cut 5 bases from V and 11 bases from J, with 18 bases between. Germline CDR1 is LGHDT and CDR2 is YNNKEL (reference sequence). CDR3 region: CASSATRPGFAFF. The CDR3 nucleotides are TGTGCCAGCAGCGCCACCCGTCCCGGGTTCGCTTTCTTT.

The CDR3 loop reads CASSFGLLANYGYTF. As DNA, the CDR3 is TGTGCCAGCAGTTTTGGACTGCTGGCAAACTATGGCTACACCTTC. This sequence joins TRBV12-3 or TRBV12-4 and TRBJ1-2; D not certain. The CDR3 has 15 residues. Trimming took off 3 bases at V and 2 bases at J, with 13 bases between the two ends.

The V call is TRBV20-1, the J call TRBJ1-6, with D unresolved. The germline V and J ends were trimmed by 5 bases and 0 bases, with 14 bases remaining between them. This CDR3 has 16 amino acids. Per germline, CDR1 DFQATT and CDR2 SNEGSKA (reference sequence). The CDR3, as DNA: TGCAGTGCTGGAAAGATAAGGAGCTCCTATAATTCACCCCTCCACTTT. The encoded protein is CSAGKIRSSYNSPLHF.

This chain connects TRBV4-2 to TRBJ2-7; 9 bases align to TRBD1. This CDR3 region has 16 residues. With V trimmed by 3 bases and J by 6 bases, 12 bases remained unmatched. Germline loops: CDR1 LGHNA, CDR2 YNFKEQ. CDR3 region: CASSQTGGELLGEQYF. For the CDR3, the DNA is TGTGCCAGCAGCCAGACAGGGGGTGAACTCCTTGGCGAGCAGTACTTC.

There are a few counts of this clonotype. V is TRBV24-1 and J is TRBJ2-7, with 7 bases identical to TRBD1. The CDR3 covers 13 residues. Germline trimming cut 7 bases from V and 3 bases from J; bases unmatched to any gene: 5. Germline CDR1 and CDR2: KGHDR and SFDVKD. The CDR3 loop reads CATRGTANYEQYF. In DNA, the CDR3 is TGTGCCACCAGGGGGACAGCCAACTACGAGCAGTACTTC.

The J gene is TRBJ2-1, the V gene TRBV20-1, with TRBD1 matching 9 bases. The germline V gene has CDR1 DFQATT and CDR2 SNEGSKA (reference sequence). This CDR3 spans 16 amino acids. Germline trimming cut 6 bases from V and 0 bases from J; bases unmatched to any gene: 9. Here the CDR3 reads CSAPGTGSSSYNEQFF. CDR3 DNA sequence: TGCAGTGCACCCGGGACAGGGTCGAGCTCCTACAATGAGCAGTTCTTC.

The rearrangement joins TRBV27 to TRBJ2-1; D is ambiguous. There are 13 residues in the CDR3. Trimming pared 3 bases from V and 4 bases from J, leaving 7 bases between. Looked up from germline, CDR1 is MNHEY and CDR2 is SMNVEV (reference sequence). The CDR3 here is CASSFNIYNEQFF. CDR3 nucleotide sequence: TGTGCCAGCAGTTTTAATATATACAATGAGCAGTTCTTC.

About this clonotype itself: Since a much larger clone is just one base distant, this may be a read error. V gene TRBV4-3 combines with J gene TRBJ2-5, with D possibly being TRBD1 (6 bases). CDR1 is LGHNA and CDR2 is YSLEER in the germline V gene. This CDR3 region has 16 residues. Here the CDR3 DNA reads TGCGCCAGCAGCCGATACGGACAGTCAAGTCAAGGGACCCAGTACTTC. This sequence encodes CASSRYGQSSQGTQYF.

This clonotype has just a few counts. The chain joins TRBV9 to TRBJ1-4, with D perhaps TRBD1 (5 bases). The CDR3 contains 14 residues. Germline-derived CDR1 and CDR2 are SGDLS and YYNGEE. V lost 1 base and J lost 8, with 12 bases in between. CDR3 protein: CASSVSGNGEKLFF. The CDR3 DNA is TGTGCCAGCAGCGTATCAGGGAACGGAGAAAAACTGTTTTTT.

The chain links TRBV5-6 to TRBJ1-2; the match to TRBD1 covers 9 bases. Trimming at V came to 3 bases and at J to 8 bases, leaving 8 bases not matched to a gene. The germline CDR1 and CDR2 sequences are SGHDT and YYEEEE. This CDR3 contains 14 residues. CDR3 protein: CASSSGTGGLGYTF. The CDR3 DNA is TGTGCCAGCAGCTCGGGTACAGGGGGCTTGGGCTACACCTTC.

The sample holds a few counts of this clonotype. The CDR3 region is CASSFKDRATGELFF. CDR3 nucleotide sequence: TGTGCCAGCAGTTTCAAGGACAGGGCCACCGGGGAGCTGTTTTTT. V gene TRBV27 combines with J gene TRBJ2-2; 8 bases are shared with TRBD1. Germline V gene lookup returns CDR1 MNHEY and CDR2 SMNVEV (reference sequence). V shed 3 bases, J shed 4 bases, and the junction held 4 bases outside the gene matches. This CDR3 contains 15 residues.

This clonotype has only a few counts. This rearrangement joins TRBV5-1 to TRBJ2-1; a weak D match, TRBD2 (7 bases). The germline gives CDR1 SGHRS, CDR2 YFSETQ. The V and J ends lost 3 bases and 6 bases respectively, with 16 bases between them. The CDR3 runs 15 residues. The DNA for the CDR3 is TGCGCCAGCAGCTCGAGAGGGGGGGCTTTCAATGAGCAGTTCTTC. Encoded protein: CASSSRGGAFNEQFF.

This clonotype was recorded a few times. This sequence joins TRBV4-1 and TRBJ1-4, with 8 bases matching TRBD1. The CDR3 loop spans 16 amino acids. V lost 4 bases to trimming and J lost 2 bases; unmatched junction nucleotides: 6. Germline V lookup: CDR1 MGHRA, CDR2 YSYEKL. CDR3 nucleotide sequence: TGCGCCAGCAGCCGCGGACAGGGAGGGACTAATGAAAAACTGTTTTTT. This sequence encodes CASSRGQGGTNEKLFF.

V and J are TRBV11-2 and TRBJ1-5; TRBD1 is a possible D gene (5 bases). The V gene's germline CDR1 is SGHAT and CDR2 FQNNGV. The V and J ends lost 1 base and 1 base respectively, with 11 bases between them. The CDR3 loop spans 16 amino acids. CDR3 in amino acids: CASSLAGQTSNQPQHF. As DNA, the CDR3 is TGTGCCAGCAGCTTAGCGGGGCAGACAAGCAATCAGCCCCAGCATTTT.

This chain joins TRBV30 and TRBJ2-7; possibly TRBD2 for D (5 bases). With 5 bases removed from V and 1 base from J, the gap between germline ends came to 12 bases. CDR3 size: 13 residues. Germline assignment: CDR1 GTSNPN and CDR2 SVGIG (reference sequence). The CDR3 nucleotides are TGTGCCTGGGAGGCAGCGGATTCCTACGAGCAGTACTTC. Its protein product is CAWEAADSYEQYF. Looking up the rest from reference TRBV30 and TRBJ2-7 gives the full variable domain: SQTIHQWPATLVQPVGSPLSLECTVEGTSNPNLYWYRQAAGRGLQLLFYSVGIGQISSEVPQNLSASRPQDRQFILSSKKLLLSDSGFYLCAWEAADSYEQYFGPGTRLTVT.

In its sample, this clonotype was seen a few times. CDR3 sequence: CASSFTGGSYNEQFF. The CDR3 region has the DNA TGTGCCAGCAGCTTTACAGGGGGCTCCTACAATGAGCAGTTCTTC. This chain connects TRBV11-2 to TRBJ2-1; 8 bases fit TRBD1. The CDR3 is 15 residues long. Germline V gene data show CDR1 as SGHAT and CDR2 as FQNNGV. J gave up 0 bases and V 3 bases, and 1 base lay outside the gene matches.

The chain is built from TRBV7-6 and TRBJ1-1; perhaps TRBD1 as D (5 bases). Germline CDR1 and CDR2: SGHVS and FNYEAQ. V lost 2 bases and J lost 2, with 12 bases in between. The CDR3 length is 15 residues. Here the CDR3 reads CASSLRQLSNTEAFF. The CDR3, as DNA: TGTGCCAGCAGCTTAAGACAGCTTTCTAACACTGAAGCTTTCTTT. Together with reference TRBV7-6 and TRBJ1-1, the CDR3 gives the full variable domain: GAGVSQSPRYKVTKRGQDVALRCDPISGHVSLYWYRQALGQGPEFLTYFNYEAQQDKSGLPNDRFSAERPEGSISTLTIQRTEQRDSAMYRCASSLRQLSNTEAFFGQGTRLTVV.

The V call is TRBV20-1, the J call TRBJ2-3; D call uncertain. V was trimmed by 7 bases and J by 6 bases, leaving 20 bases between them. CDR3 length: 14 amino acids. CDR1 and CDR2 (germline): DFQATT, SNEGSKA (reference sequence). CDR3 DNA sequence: TGCAGTGAGATAGACATTCGTGGTTTTGATACGCAGTATTTT. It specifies CSEIDIRGFDTQYF.

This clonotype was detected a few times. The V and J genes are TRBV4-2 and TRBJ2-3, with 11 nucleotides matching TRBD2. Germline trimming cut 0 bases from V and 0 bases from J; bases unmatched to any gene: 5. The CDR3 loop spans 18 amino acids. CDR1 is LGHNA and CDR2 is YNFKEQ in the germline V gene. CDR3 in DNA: TGTGCCAGCAGCCAAGATCTAGCGGGGGGTACTAGCACAGATACGCAGTATTTT. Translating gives CASSQDLAGGTSTDTQYF.

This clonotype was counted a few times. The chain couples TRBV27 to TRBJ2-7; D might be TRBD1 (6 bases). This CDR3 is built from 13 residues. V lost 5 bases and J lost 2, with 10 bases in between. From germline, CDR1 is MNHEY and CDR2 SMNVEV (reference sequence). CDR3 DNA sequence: TGTGCCAGCAGTGTCAGGGGAGCCTACGAGCAGTACTTC. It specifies CASSVRGAYEQYF.

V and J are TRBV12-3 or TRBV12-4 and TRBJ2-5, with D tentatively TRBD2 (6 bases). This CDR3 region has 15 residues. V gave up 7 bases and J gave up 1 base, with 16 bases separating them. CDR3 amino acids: CASTPGGNSQETQYF. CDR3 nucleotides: TGTGCCAGCACTCCAGGAGGGAACAGCCAAGAGACCCAGTACTTC.

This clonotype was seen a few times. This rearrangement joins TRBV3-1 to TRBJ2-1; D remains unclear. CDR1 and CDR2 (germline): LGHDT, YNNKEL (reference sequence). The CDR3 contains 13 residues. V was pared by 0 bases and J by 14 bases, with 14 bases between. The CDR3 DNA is TGTGCCAGCAGCCAAGAGCTTCACAGCCCTGAGTTCTTC. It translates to CASSQELHSPEFF.

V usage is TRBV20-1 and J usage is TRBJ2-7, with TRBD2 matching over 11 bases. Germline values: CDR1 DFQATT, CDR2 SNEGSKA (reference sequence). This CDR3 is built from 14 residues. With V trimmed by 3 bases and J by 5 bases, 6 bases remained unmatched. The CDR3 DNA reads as TGCAGTGCTAGTTTAGCGGGGGGGACCCACGAGCAGTACTTC. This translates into CSASLAGGTHEQYF.

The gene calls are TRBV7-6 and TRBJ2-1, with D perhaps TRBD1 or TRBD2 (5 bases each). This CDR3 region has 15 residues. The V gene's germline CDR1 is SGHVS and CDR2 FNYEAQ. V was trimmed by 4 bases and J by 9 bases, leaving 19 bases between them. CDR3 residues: CASSSEGLAFSEQFF. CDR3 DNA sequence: TGTGCCAGCAGCTCCGAGGGGCTAGCCTTTAGTGAGCAGTTCTTC.

The CDR3 DNA reads TGCAGTGCTAGACCCGCCCTGGGAAGCGGGGGATCGTCGGATACGCAGTATTTT. Translated, it gives CSARPALGSGGSSDTQYF. This chain links TRBV20-1 with TRBJ2-3; 8 bases fit TRBD2. Per germline, CDR1 DFQATT and CDR2 SNEGSKA (reference sequence). The V and J ends lost 2 bases and 6 bases, in that order; junction bases with no gene match: 19. CDR3 length: 18 amino acids.

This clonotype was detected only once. As DNA, the CDR3 is TGTGCCAGCAGCCCCCACGGACAGGGCAGCAATCAGCCCCAGCATTTT. It specifies CASSPHGQGSNQPQHF. The rearrangement uses TRBV7-9 and TRBJ1-5; 8 bases align to TRBD1. This CDR3 comprises 16 residues. CDR1 and CDR2 from the germline V gene are SEHNR and FQNEAQ (reference sequence). The V segment lost 5 bases and the J segment 1 base; nucleotides outside the gene matches: 7.

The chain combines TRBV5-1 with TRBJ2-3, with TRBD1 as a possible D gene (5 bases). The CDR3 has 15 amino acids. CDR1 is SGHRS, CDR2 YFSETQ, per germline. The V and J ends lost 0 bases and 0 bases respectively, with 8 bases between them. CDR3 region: CASSLGQLSTDTQYF. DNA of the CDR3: TGCGCCAGCAGCTTGGGACAGCTGAGCACAGATACGCAGTATTTT.

CDR3 sequence: CSARPEGLNEQFF. In DNA, the CDR3 is TGCAGTGCTAGGCCAGAAGGGTTGAATGAGCAGTTCTTC. The chain is built from TRBV20-1 and TRBJ2-1; D remains ambiguous. Looked up from germline, CDR1 is DFQATT and CDR2 is SNEGSKA (reference sequence). V was shortened by 3 bases and J by 7 bases, with 13 bases between the two germline ends. CDR3 length: 13 amino acids.

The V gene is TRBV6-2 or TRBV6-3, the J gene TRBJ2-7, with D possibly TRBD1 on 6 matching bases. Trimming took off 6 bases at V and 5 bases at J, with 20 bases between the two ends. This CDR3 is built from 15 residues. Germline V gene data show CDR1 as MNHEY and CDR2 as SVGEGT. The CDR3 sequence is CASSPTRGKINEQYF. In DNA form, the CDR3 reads TGTGCCAGCAGCCCCACCAGGGGCAAAATTAACGAGCAGTACTTC.